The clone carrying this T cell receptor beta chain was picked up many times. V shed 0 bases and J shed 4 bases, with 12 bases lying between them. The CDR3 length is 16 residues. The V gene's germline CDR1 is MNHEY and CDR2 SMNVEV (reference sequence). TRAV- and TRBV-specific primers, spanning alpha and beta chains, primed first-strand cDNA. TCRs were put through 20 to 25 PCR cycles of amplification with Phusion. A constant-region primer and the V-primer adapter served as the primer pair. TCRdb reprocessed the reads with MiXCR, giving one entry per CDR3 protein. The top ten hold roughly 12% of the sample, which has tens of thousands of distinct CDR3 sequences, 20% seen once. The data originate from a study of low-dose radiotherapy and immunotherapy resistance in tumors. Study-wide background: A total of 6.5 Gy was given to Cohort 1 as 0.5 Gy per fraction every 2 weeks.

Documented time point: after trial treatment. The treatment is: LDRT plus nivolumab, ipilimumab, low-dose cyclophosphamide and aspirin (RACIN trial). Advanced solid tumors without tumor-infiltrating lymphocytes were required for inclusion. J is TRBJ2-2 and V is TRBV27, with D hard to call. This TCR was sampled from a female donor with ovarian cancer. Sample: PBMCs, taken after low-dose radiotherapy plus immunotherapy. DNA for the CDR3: TGTGCCAGCAGTTTATCTAGCAGGTGGAGCACCGGGGAGCTGTTTTTT. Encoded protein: CASSLSSRWSTGELFF.